This TCR beta chain was profiled in a study of patients and donors after allogeneic stem cell transplantation. TCRdb processed the RT-PCR reads anew with MiXCR; each CDR3 protein has one entry. Among 25,000 to 40,000 distinct CDR3 sequences listed, 30% to 40% were seen once. This CDR3 region has 12 residues. Between the trimmed V and J ends, which lost 3 bases and 2 bases, there was a span of 8 bases. In germline, CDR1 is DFQATT, CDR2 SNEGSKA (reference sequence). This clonotype turned up a few times. The sample taken for sequencing was blood, either unsorted or a sorted T cell fraction (not recorded which). The sequence derives from a human donor who was either an allogeneic HSCT recipient or a stem cell or donor lymphocyte infusion donor (not recorded which). It is not recorded whose cells these are; they may come from a transplant donor. The V gene is TRBV20-1, the J gene TRBJ2-7, with D unclear. The DNA for the CDR3 is TGCAGTGCTAGCGCAAGCCCCTACGAGCAGTACTTC. Amino acids: CSASASPYEQYF.